The clone carrying this T cell receptor (beta chain) has at least ten counts. Then a second PCR, running about 6 to 11 cycles, was carried out with a sample-barcoded 5' primer and a J-beta primer mix. Paired-end reads containing CDR3 totaled no fewer than 2.5 million for each sample. MiXCR, run by TCRdb on the 5' RACE reads, gives a single entry per CDR3 protein. The sample lists over 500,000 distinct CDR3 sequences; approximately 52% were seen once. The sample belongs to a study of blood T cells in healthy people across ages. CDR1 is SGHDN and CDR2 is FVKESK in the germline V gene. Trimming took off 4 bases at V and 5 bases at J, with 12 bases between the two ends. The CDR3 contains 14 residues.

The sample comprised blood. The chain links TRBV14 to TRBJ2-1, with D unclear. This sequence originates from a woman older than 75 in good health. The CDR3 sequence is CASSRHWQNNEQFF. The CDR3 coding sequence is TGTGCCAGCAGCCGCCACTGGCAGAACAATGAGCAGTTCTTC.